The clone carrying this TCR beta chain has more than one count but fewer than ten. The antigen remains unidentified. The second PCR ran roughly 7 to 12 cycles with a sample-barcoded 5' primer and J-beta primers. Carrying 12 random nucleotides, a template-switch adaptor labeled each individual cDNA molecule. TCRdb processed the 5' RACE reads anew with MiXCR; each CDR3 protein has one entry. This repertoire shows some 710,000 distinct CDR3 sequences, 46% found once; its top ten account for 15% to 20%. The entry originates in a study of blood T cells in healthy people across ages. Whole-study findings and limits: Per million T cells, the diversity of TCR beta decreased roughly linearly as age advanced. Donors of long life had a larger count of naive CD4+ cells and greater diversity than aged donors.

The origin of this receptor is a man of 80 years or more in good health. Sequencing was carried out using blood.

The CDR3 reads CASSPQGYRQPQHF. DNA of the CDR3: TGTGCCAGCAGCCCACAGGGGTACAGACAGCCCCAGCATTTT. The chain combines TRBV3-1 with TRBJ1-5, with 7 bases identical to TRBD1. The CDR3 runs to 14 residues. Trimming took 4 bases from V and 7 from J; bases not matched to a gene: 7. The V gene's germline CDR1 is LGHDT and CDR2 YNNKEL (reference sequence).